Listed here are 3 T cell receptor beta chains from one sample, sequenced in a study of CD8+CD57+ T cells in acquired aplastic anemia. Sequenced patients had shown CD8+CD57+ cell expansion by flow cytometry. The study profiled TCR beta VDJ and CDR3 using genomic DNA as template. A single record per CDR3 protein comes from TCRdb applying MiXCR to the reads. The sample records some 160,000 distinct CDR3 sequences, roughly 48% being singletons. Sequenced: sorted CD4+, CD8+, or CD8+CD57+ T cells (not recorded which) from PBMCs. All receptors come from a human donor with aplastic anemia.

The V and J genes are TRBV28 and TRBJ2-7; 7 nucleotides line up with TRBD1. This CDR3 is built from 11 residues. Germline-derived CDR1 and CDR2 are MDHEN and SYDVKM. V shed 4 bases and J 7 bases; nucleotides not matched to a gene: 1. CDR3 DNA sequence: TGTGCCAGCAGTTCGGGACAGGAGCAGTACTTC. It translates to CASSSGQEQYF.

The chain is built from TRBV15 and TRBJ2-3; 9 bases match TRBD2. The germline gives CDR1 LNHNV, CDR2 YYDKDF (reference sequence). The CDR3 contains 16 residues. J was trimmed by 2 bases and V by 5 bases; bases with no gene match: 8. The CDR3 DNA reads TGTGCCACCAGCGGAGGACTAGCGTATCCCACAGATACGCAGTATTTT. Protein: CATSGGLAYPTDTQYF.

This clonotype was counted many times. J is TRBJ1-5 and V is TRBV12-3 or TRBV12-4, with 8 bases aligning to TRBD1. With 5 bases clipped from V and 6 bases from J, the junction kept 6 bases outside the gene matches. The length of the CDR3 is 14 residues. The chain's CDR3 is CASSVAGGRQPQHF. Written as DNA, the CDR3 is TGTGCCAGCAGTGTGGCAGGGGGCCGTCAGCCCCAGCATTTT.